The next 21 T cell receptor beta chains were all read from a single sample in a study of cytomegalovirus exposure and HLA in healthy donors. Sequencing was performed with immunoSEQ multiplex PCR; in TCRdb, only in-frame clones are kept and a portion is missing. The sample contains approximately 65,000 clones, 95% to 96% of which appear only once. Sequencing was performed on PBMCs. The receptor set was obtained from a woman younger than 30 in good health and CMV-seropositive.

This clone appeared once. The gene calls are TRBV28 and TRBJ1-3, with D perhaps matching TRBD1 (5 bases). The CDR3 spans 14 residues. Germline-derived CDR1 and CDR2 are MDHEN and SYDVKM. The V gene lost 2 bases and the J gene lost 4 bases, with 9 bases spanning the gap. DNA for the CDR3: TGTGCCAGCAGTTTAGGGGGAGGAGGAAACACCATATATTTT. It specifies CASSLGGGGNTIYF. Variable domain in full (rest from reference TRBV28 and TRBJ1-3): DVKVTQSSRYLVKRTGEKVFLECVQDMDHENMFWYRQDPGLGLRLIYFSYDVKMKEKGDIPEGYSVSREKKERFSLILESASTNQTSMYLCASSLGGGGNTIYFGEGSWLTVV.

The rearrangement links TRBV7-6 to TRBJ2-7; TRBD1 aligns across 9 bases. CDR3 length: 17 amino acids. With V trimmed by 1 base and J by 5 bases, 12 bases remained unmatched. Germline loops: CDR1 SGHVS, CDR2 FNYEAQ. The CDR3 coding sequence is TGTGCCAGCAGCTTAGAGGTCACAGGGGGCCTTGCCCACGAGCAGTACTTC. Its translation is CASSLEVTGGLAHEQYF.

The V and J genes are TRBV4-1 and TRBJ2-3; 8 bases agree with TRBD1. V was clipped by 6 bases and J by 6 bases; unmatched bases: 11. Germline CDR1 and CDR2: MGHRA and YSYEKL. The CDR3 is 15 amino acids. The CDR3 loop is CASRKGDRPTDTQYF. The CDR3 DNA is TGCGCCAGCAGAAAGGGGGACAGGCCCACGGATACGCAGTATTTT.

The rearrangement links TRBV28 to TRBJ2-7, with D unresolved. This CDR3 has 12 residues. Deletions cut 10 bases from V and 5 bases from J, with 15 bases between. Per germline, CDR1 MDHEN and CDR2 SYDVKM. The CDR3 nucleotides are TGTGCCACCGCCGGATCGGGTAACGAGCAGTACTTC. As protein: CATAGSGNEQYF.

The chain links TRBV19 to TRBJ2-7, with TRBD1 matching 7 bases. CDR1 and CDR2 (germline): LNHDA, SQIVND (reference sequence). The CDR3 runs 14 residues. Trimming removed 4 bases from V and 6 bases from J; junction bases left unmatched: 9. CDR3 region: CASSTRTGGGEQYF. The CDR3 DNA reads TGTGCCAGTAGTACTAGGACAGGAGGAGGCGAGCAGTACTTC.

The chain links TRBV27 to TRBJ2-7; TRBD2 matches at 12 bases. The V gene's germline CDR1 is MNHEY and CDR2 SMNVEV (reference sequence). V shed 5 bases, J shed 7 bases, and the junction held 12 bases outside the gene matches. The CDR3 covers 16 residues. The CDR3 bases are TGTGCCAGCAGTCAAGAGACTAGCGGGAGTTTAAAAGAGCAGTACTTC. This sequence encodes CASSQETSGSLKEQYF.

The V call is TRBV6-4, the J call TRBJ2-7; 15 nucleotides agree with TRBD2. This CDR3 has 18 residues. CDR1 is MRHNA and CDR2 is SNTAGT in the germline V gene. V lost 5 bases to trimming and J lost 0 bases; unmatched junction nucleotides: 8. The DNA for the CDR3 is TGTGCCAGCAGTACCGGGACTAGCGGGAGGCCAAGCTCCTACGAGCAGTACTTC. Protein sequence: CASSTGTSGRPSSYEQYF.

The gene calls are TRBV13 and TRBJ2-1, with TRBD2 matching over 8 bases. The germline gives CDR1 PRHDT, CDR2 FYEKMQ (reference sequence). The CDR3 is 13 amino acids. V was clipped by 5 bases and J by 6 bases; unmatched bases: 3. The CDR3 DNA follows: TGTGCCAGCAGCGCCACTAGCGGCAATGAGCAGTTCTTC. Its protein product is CASSATSGNEQFF.

The chain couples TRBV11-3 to TRBJ2-7; 9 positions match TRBD1. Germline assignment: CDR1 SGHNT and CDR2 YENEEA. Losses at the gene ends were 6 bases for V and 3 bases for J; bases not matched to a gene: 0. The CDR3 is made up of 12 amino acids. This chain's CDR3 is CASRDRGYEQYF. The DNA for the CDR3 is TGTGCCAGCAGGGACAGGGGCTACGAGCAGTACTTC.

The genes are TRBV27 and TRBJ2-3; maybe TRBD2 (5 bases). Looked up from germline, CDR1 is MNHEY and CDR2 is SMNVEV (reference sequence). The length of the CDR3 is 16 residues. V was shortened by 3 bases and J by 3 bases, with 16 bases between the two germline ends. The CDR3: CASSFRGKRQTDTQYF. In DNA form, the CDR3 reads TGTGCCAGCAGTTTCCGAGGGAAGCGTCAGACAGATACGCAGTATTTT.

J is TRBJ1-5 and V is TRBV4-1, with a weak D call TRBD1 (5 bases). Germline assignment: CDR1 MGHRA and CDR2 YSYEKL. V gave up 0 bases and J gave up 4 bases, with 16 bases separating them. The length of the CDR3 is 17 residues. CDR3 bases: TGCGCCAGCAGCCAAGATGCCGGGGGGAGGTTAAATCAGCCCCAGCATTTT. It yields the protein CASSQDAGGRLNQPQHF.

In regard to this clone: Other DNA sequences in this specimen translate into the identical CDR3. V usage is TRBV6-5 and J usage is TRBJ2-7; no firm D call. The CDR3 is made up of 13 amino acids. Trimming stripped 2 bases from V and 2 bases from J, with 7 bases between. From germline, CDR1 is MNHEY and CDR2 SVGAGI. This CDR3 is CASSYPGTYEQYF. As DNA, the CDR3 is TGTGCCAGCAGTTACCCGGGTACCTACGAGCAGTACTTC.

This chain connects TRBV30 to TRBJ2-1; weak D call: TRBD2 (6 bases). The CDR3 runs to 13 residues. The V and J ends lost 6 bases and 3 bases respectively, with 12 bases between them. Germline-derived CDR1 and CDR2 are GTSNPN and SVGIG (reference sequence). CDR3 in amino acids: CACQRGLYNEQFF. In nucleotides, the CDR3 is TGTGCCTGTCAGAGGGGACTCTACAATGAGCAGTTCTTC.

This clone was seen just once. This rearrangement joins TRBV25-1 to TRBJ2-1, with D perhaps matching TRBD1 (5 bases). Germline CDR1 reads MGHDK; CDR2 reads SYGVNS. Trimming cost V 5 bases and J 5 bases, with 10 bases left between them. The CDR3 totals 13 residues. CDR3 protein: CASSRRENNEQFF. CDR3 nucleotides: TGTGCCAGCAGTCGCAGGGAAAACAATGAGCAGTTCTTC.

J is TRBJ2-7 and V is TRBV28; D is ambiguous. V was clipped by 4 bases and J by 3 bases, with 10 bases between them. Germline CDR1 reads MDHEN; CDR2 reads SYDVKM. The CDR3 is made up of 13 amino acids. The CDR3 DNA reads TGTGCCAGCAGTTCGACGACTCTCTACGAGCAGTACTTC. It yields the protein CASSSTTLYEQYF. The entire variable domain, with the rest obtained from reference TRBV28 and TRBJ2-7, is as follows: DVKVTQSSRYLVKRTGEKVFLECVQDMDHENMFWYRQDPGLGLRLIYFSYDVKMKEKGDIPEGYSVSREKKERFSLILESASTNQTSMYLCASSSTTLYEQYFGPGTRLTVT.

V and J are TRBV7-8 and TRBJ1-1, with 7 bases aligning to TRBD1. The CDR3 totals 14 residues. Germline V gene sequence: CDR1 SGHVS, CDR2 FQNEAQ. Trimming cost V 3 bases and J 5 bases; bases outside gene matches: 6. Written as DNA, the CDR3 is TGTGCCAGCAGCTTGTCCATGACAGGGACTGAAGCTTTCTTT. This gives the protein CASSLSMTGTEAFF.

V is TRBV9 and J is TRBJ2-7; D is ambiguous. The V gene's germline CDR1 is SGDLS and CDR2 YYNGEE. V lost 0 bases and J 3 bases, leaving 13 bases between the germline ends. The CDR3 is 15 amino acids. This CDR3 reads CASSVGYSRDYEQYF. The CDR3 nucleotides read TGTGCCAGCAGCGTAGGTTACTCCCGAGACTACGAGCAGTACTTC.

The rearrangement joins TRBV14 to TRBJ2-1; 8 bases align to TRBD2. The CDR3 runs to 15 residues. The trim removed 4 bases at V and 2 bases at J, leaving 4 bases unmatched. Per germline, CDR1 SGHDN and CDR2 FVKESK. The CDR3 is CASSLSGIPYNEQFF. CDR3 in DNA: TGTGCCAGCAGCCTTAGCGGGATTCCCTACAATGAGCAGTTCTTC.

The chain uses TRBV4-3 and TRBJ1-2; 9 bases are a match to TRBD1. V lost 4 bases to trimming and J lost 8 bases; unmatched junction nucleotides: 11. The germline V gene encodes CDR1 LGHNA and CDR2 YSLEER. There are 15 residues in the CDR3. Written as DNA, the CDR3 is TGCGCCAGCAGCCGAGACCTTACAGGGGGCGGGGGCTACACCTTC. It specifies CASSRDLTGGGGYTF.

This rearrangement joins TRBV12-5 to TRBJ2-1; TRBD2 matches 10 bases. Losses at the gene ends were 7 bases for V and 4 bases for J; bases not matched to a gene: 7. This CDR3 has 15 residues. CDR1 and CDR2 (germline): LGHNT, FRNRAP. CDR3 sequence (DNA): TGTGCTAGTGCCCTCCCTAGCGGGGGTTACAATGAGCAGTTCTTC. Translating it yields CASALPSGGYNEQFF. The complete variable domain, with remaining parts taken from reference TRBV12-5 and TRBJ2-1, reads DARVTQTPRHKVTEMGQEVTMRCQPILGHNTVFWYRQTMMQGLELLAYFRNRAPLDDSGMPKDRFSAEMPDATLATLKIQPSEPRDSAVYFCASALPSGGYNEQFFGPGTRLTVL.

The CDR3 loop reads CASSQEEVGQGIEKLFF. CDR3 nucleotides: TGTGCCAGCAGCCAAGAGGAAGTGGGACAGGGGATTGAAAAACTGTTTTTT. J is TRBJ1-4 and V is TRBV4-2; 10 positions match TRBD1. Trimming at V came to 0 bases and at J to 7 bases, leaving 8 bases not matched to a gene. CDR3 size: 17 residues. Per germline, CDR1 LGHNA and CDR2 YNFKEQ.